This TCR beta chain was identified during a study of tumor-infiltrating lymphocytes in primary liver carcinoma. Study-level information: Tumors were stage T1-T3 N0M0, roughly 4 to 11 cm across. Overall study findings and caveats: Tumor-adjacent and tumor-blood pairs overlapped less than tumor region pairs did. Blood trailed tumors significantly in top-250-clone fraction (p = 0.039). Comparison of CD4+ and CD8+ repertoires was precluded by bulk unsorted samples.

Of note for this clonotype: Antigen specificity is unknown. Because it lacks the conserved phenylalanine or tryptophan at the end, this CDR3 is likely a read error.

With roughly 500 ng total RNA as template and a constant-region primer, TCR beta cDNA was made. It was through three nested multiplex PCR rounds of slightly modified ARM-PCR that TCR beta libraries arose. The first two PCR rounds used TRBV1-TRBV30 primers with a Cbeta primer, roughly 10 cycles each. MiXCR was run by TCRdb on the multiplex PCR reads, yielding one entry per CDR3 protein. Here the sample spans roughly 330,000 distinct CDR3 sequences, 65% being singletons. CDR3 length: 13 amino acids. Germline CDR1 SGHAT, CDR2 FQNNGV. Unsorted whole blood yielded the blood RNA, and germline DNA was also extracted.

The sample taken for sequencing was peripheral blood. The TCR was taken from a man aged 35 to 55 with primary liver carcinoma and hepatitis B virus infection. This chain connects TRBV11-2 to TRBJ2-5; D remains ambiguous. CDR3 sequence (DNA): TGTGCCAGCAGCTCCACACCGCAAGAGGCCCAGTACTTA. Translating it yields CASSSTPQEAQYL.